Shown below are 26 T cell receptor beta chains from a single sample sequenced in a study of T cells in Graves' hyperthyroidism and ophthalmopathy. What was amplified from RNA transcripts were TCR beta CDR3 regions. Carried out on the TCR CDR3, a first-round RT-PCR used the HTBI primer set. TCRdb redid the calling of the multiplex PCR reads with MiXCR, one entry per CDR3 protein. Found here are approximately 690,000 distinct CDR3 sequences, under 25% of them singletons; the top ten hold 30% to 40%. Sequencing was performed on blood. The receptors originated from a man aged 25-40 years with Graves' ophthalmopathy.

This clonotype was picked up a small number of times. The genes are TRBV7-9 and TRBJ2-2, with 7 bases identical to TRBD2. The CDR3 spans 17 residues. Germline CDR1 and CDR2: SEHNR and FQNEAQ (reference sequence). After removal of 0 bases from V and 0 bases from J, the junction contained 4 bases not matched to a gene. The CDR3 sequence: CASSLALAGANTGELFF. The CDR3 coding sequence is TGTGCCAGCAGCTTAGCGCTTGCGGGGGCGAACACCGGGGAGCTGTTTTTT.

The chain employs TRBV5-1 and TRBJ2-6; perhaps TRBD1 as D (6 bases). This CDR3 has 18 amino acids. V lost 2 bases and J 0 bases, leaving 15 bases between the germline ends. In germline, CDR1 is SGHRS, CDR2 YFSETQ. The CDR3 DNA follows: TGCGCCAGCAGCTTACGACAGGCTCTTAACTCTGGGGCCAACGTCCTGACTTTC. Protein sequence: CASSLRQALNSGANVLTF.

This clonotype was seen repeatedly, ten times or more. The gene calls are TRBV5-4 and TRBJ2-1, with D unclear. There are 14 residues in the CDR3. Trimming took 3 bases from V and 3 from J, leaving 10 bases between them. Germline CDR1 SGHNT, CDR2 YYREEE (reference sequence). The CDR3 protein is CASSSRTNYNEQFF. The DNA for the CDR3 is TGTGCCAGCAGCTCGAGGACCAACTACAATGAGCAGTTCTTC.

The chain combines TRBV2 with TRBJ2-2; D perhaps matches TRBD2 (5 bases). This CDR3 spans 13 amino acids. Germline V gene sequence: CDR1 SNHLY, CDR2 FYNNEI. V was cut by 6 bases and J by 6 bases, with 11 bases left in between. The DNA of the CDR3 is TGTGCCAGCAGCTCGGAGGTGTCCGGGGAGCTGTTTTTT. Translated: CASSSEVSGELFF.

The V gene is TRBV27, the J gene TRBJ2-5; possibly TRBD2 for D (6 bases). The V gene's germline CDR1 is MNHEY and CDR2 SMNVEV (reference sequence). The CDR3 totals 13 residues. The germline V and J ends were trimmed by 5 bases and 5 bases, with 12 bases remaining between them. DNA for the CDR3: TGTGCCAGCAGTCCAGGGAGGAGCGAGACCCAGTACTTC. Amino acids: CASSPGRSETQYF.

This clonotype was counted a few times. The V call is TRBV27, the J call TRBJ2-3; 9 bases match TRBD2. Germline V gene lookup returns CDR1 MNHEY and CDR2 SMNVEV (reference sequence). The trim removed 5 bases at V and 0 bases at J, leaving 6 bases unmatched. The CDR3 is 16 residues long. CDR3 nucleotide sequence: TGTGCCAGCAGTCCCCTAGCGGGACCCAGCACAGATACGCAGTATTTT. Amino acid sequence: CASSPLAGPSTDTQYF.

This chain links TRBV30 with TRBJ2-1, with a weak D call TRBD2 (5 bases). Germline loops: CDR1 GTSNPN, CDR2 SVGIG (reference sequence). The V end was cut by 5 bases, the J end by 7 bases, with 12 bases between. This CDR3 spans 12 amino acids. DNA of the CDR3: TGTGCCTGGGGTGGGCGGGCAAATGAGCAGTTCTTC. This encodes CAWGGRANEQFF.

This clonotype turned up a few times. The CDR3 sequence is CSVVTSGTVEQFF. The CDR3 DNA is TGCAGCGTTGTCACTAGCGGGACTGTTGAGCAGTTCTTC. The V and J genes are TRBV29-1 and TRBJ2-1, with TRBD2 matching 10 bases. The CDR3 runs to 13 residues. Per germline, CDR1 SQVTM and CDR2 ANQGSEA. The V segment lost 4 bases and the J segment 9 bases; nucleotides outside the gene matches: 6.

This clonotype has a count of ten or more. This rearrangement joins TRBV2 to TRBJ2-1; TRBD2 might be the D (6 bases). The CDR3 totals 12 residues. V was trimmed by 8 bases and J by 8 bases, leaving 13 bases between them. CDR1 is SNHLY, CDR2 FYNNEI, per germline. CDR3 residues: CASRQEGDEQFF. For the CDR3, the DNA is TGTGCCAGCCGTCAGGAGGGCGATGAGCAGTTCTTC.

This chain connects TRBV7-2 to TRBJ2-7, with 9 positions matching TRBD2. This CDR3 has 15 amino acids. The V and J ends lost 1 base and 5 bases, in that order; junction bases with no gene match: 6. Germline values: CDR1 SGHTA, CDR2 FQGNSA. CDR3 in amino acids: CASSLVAGGPHEQYF. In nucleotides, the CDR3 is TGTGCCAGCAGCTTAGTGGCGGGAGGGCCCCACGAGCAGTACTTC.

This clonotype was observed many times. The CDR3 region has the DNA TGCGCCAGCAGCTGGATGCAGGATAGCACAGATACGCAGTATTTT. This sequence encodes CASSWMQDSTDTQYF. This chain links TRBV5-1 with TRBJ2-3, with D unresolved. CDR1 is SGHRS and CDR2 is YFSETQ in the germline V gene. Trimming pared 3 bases from V and 0 bases from J, leaving 11 bases between. The CDR3 consists of 15 residues.

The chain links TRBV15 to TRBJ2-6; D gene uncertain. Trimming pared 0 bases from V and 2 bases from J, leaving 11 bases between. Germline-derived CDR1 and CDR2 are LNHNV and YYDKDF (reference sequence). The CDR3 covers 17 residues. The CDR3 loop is CATSRDPGPTGANVLTF. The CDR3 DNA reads TGTGCCACCAGCAGAGATCCCGGACCCACTGGGGCCAACGTCCTGACTTTC. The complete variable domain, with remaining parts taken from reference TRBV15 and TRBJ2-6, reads DAMVIQNPRYQVTQFGKPVTLSCSQTLNHNVMYWYQQKSSQAPKLLFHYYDKDFNNEADTPDNFQSRRPNTSFCFLDIRSPGLGDTAMYLCATSRDPGPTGANVLTFGAGSRLTVL.

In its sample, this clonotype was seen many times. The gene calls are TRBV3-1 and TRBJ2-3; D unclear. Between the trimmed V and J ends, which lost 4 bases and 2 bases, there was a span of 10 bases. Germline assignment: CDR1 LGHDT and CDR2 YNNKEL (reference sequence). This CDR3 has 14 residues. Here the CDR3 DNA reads TGTGCCAGCAGCCTAACCCTGTACACAGATACGCAGTATTTT. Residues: CASSLTLYTDTQYF.

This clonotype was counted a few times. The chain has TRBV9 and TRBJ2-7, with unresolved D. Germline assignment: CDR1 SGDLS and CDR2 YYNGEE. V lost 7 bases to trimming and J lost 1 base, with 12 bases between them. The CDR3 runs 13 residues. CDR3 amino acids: CASDIIQSYEQYF. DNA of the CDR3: TGTGCCAGCGACATTATCCAGTCCTACGAGCAGTACTTC.

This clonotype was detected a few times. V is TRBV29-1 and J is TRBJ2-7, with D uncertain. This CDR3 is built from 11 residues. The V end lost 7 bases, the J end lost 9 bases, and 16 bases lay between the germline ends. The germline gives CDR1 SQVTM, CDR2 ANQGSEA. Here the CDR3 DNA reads TGCAGCGCGTACATCTCGTCTGTGCAGTACTTC. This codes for CSAYISSVQYF.

CDR3 amino acids: CATSDGLAGGFAEQYF. The DNA of the CDR3 is TGTGCCACCAGTGACGGACTAGCGGGAGGGTTCGCCGAGCAGTACTTC. V usage is TRBV24-1 and J usage is TRBJ2-7; 15 positions agree with TRBD2. Trimming at V came to 4 bases and at J to 6 bases, leaving 6 bases not matched to a gene. Germline values: CDR1 KGHDR, CDR2 SFDVKD. This CDR3 comprises 16 residues.

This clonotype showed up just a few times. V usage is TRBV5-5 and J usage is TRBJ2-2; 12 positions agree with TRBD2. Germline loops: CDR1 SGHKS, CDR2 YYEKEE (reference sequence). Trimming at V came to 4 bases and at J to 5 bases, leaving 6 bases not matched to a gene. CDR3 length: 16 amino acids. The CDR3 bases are TGTGCCAGCAGCAACGGACTAGCGGGATTAACCGGGGAGCTGTTTTTT. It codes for CASSNGLAGLTGELFF. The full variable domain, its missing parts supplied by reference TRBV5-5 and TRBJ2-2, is DAGVTQSPTHLIKTRGQQVTLRCSPISGHKSVSWYQQVLGQGPQFIFQYYEKEERGRGNFPDRFSARQFPNYSSELNVNALLLGDSALYLCASSNGLAGLTGELFFGEGSRLTVL.

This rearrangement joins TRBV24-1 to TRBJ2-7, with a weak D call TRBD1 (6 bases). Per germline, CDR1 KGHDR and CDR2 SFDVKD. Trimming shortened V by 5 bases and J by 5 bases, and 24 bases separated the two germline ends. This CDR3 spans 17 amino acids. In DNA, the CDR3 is TGTGCCACCAGTGGAGCCAGCAGCCGCCGCACAGGGAACGAGCAGTACTTC. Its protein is CATSGASSRRTGNEQYF.

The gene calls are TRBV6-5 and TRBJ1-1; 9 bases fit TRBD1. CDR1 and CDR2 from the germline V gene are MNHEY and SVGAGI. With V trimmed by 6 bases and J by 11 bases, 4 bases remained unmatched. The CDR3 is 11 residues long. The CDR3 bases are TGTGCCAGCAGCTATGGACAGGGGGCTTTCTTT. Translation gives CASSYGQGAFF.

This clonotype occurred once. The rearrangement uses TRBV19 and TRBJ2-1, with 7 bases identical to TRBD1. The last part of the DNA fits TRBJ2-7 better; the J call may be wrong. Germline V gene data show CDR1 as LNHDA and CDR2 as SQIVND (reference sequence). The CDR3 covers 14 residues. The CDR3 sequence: CASSYRGGYNEQYF. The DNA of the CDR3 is TGTGCCAGTAGTTACAGGGGCGGGTACAATGAGCAGTACTTC.

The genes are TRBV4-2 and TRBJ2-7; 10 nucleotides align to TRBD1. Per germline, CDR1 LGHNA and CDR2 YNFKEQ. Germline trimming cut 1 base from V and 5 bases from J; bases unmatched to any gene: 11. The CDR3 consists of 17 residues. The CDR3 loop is CASSQVRVGTGDDEQYF. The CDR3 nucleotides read TGTGCCAGCAGCCAAGTCCGGGTGGGGACAGGGGATGACGAGCAGTACTTC.

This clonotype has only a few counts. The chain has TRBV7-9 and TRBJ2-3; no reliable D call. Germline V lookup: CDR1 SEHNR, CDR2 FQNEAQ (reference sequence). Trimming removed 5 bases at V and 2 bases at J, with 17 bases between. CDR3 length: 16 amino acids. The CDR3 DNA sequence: TGTGCCAGCAGCGACCGGTCCCCCACCTTCACAGATACGCAGTATTTT. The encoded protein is CASSDRSPTFTDTQYF.

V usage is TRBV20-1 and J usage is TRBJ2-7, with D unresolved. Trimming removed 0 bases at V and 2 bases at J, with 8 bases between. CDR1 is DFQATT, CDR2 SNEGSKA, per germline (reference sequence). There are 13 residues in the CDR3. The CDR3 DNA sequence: TGCAGTGCTAGAGAGTCTTCGACCTACGAGCAGTACTTC. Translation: CSARESSTYEQYF.

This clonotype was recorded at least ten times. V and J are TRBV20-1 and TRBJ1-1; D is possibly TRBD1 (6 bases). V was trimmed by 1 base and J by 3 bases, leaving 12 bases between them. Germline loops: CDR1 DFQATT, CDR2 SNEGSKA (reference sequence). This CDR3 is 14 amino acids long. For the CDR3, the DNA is TGCAGTGCTAGAGGGACAGATGCGTACACTGAAGCTTTCTTT. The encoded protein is CSARGTDAYTEAFF.

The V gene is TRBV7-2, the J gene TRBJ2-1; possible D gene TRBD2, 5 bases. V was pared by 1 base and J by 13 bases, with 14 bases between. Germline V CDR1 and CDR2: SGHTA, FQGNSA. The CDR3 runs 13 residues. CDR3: CASSLVYSADQFF. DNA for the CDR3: TGTGCCAGCAGCTTAGTTTACTCAGCGGATCAGTTCTTC.

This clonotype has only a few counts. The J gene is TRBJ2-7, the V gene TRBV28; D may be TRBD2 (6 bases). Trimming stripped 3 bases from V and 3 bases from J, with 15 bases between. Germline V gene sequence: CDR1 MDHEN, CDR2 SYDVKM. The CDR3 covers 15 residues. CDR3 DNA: TGTGCCAGCAGTTTGAGGGACTTCAGCATCTACGAGCAGTACTTC. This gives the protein CASSLRDFSIYEQYF.